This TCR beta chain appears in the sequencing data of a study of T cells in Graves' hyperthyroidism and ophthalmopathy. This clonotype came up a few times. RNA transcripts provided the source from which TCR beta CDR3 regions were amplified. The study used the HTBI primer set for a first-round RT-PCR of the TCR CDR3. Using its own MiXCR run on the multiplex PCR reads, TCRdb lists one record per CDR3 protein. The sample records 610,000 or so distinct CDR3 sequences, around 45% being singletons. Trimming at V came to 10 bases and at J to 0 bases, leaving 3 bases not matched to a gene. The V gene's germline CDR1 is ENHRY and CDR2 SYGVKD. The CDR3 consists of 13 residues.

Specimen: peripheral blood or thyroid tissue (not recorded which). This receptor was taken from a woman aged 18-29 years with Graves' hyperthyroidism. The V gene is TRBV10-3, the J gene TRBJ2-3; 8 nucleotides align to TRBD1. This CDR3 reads CASGQGSTDTQYF. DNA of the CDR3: TGTGCCAGTGGACAGGGTAGCACAGATACGCAGTATTTT.